A single sample is the source of the 15 T cell receptor beta chains below, sequenced in a study of regulatory T cells in long-lasting Graves disease. Described time point: persistent/refractory GD, antithyroid drugs over 5 years with positive TRAb. Following extraction of RNA from PBMCs, that RNA was used to make the TCR library. Relying on iRepertoire HTBI primers and Arm-PCR of CDR3 regions, the team built TCR beta libraries. Using its own MiXCR run on the multiplex PCR reads, TCRdb lists one record per CDR3 protein. The sample lists nearly 350,000 distinct CDR3 sequences, roughly a fifth occurring once. The starting material was peripheral blood mononuclear cells (PBMCs), obtained when the disease was refractory, from a patient treated with antithyroid drugs. Source of these receptors: a female donor with Graves disease.

This clonotype was detected a few times. The chain employs TRBV12-3 or TRBV12-4 and TRBJ2-2; 8 bases are a match to TRBD1. V gave up 11 bases and J gave up 1 base; unmatched junction bases: 6. CDR3 length equals 14 residues. The CDR3 nucleotides read TGTGCCGAGTTCGGACAGGGGAACACCGGGGAGCTGTTTTTT. Amino acid sequence: CAEFGQGNTGELFF.

This clonotype appeared a few times. The chain uses TRBV29-1 and TRBJ1-2; 7 bases are shared with TRBD1. CDR3 size: 13 residues. Germline V gene data show CDR1 as SQVTM and CDR2 as ANQGSEA. With V trimmed by 5 bases and J by 0 bases, 3 bases remained unmatched. The CDR3 DNA sequence: TGCAGCGTTTCGACAGGGACTAACTATGGCTACACCTTC. Translation: CSVSTGTNYGYTF.

This clonotype was counted at least ten times. The V and J genes are TRBV29-1 and TRBJ1-2; TRBD1 aligns across 10 bases. This CDR3 has 13 amino acids. Germline lookup yields CDR1 SQVTM and CDR2 ANQGSEA. J lost 8 bases, V lost 7 bases, and 10 bases had no gene match. The CDR3 sequence: CSAGGQGTRGYTF. The CDR3 bases are TGCAGCGCGGGGGGACAGGGGACTCGGGGCTACACCTTC.

This clonotype was recorded many times. The chain is built from TRBV28 and TRBJ2-7; D is perhaps TRBD1 (6 bases). Germline loops: CDR1 MDHEN, CDR2 SYDVKM. V gave up 5 bases and J gave up 6 bases, with 29 bases separating them. This CDR3 contains 18 residues. The DNA of the CDR3 is TGTGCCAGCAGTCCCCCCCTAACTCCGGACAGCCCGAGGTTCGAGCAGTACTTC. Its protein is CASSPPLTPDSPRFEQYF.

Ten or more counts support this clonotype. This chain connects TRBV2 to TRBJ2-5; D is unresolved. In germline, CDR1 is SNHLY, CDR2 FYNNEI. This CDR3 comprises 13 residues. Trimming removed 2 bases at V and 2 bases at J, with 6 bases between. CDR3 in amino acids: CASSELRQETQYF. DNA for the CDR3: TGTGCCAGCAGTGAACTCCGACAAGAGACCCAGTACTTC.

This clonotype was recorded many times. The chain links TRBV20-1 to TRBJ1-4, with D possibly matching TRBD1 (6 bases). The germline gives CDR1 DFQATT, CDR2 SNEGSKA (reference sequence). The CDR3 contains 15 residues. Between the trimmed V and J ends, which lost 5 bases and 6 bases, there was a span of 19 bases. The CDR3 coding sequence is TGCAGTGCTGTACAGCATGGGGGGCTGCATGAAAAACTGTTTTTT. It is translated as CSAVQHGGLHEKLFF.

This clonotype was observed many times. This rearrangement joins TRBV28 to TRBJ1-1, with a weak D call TRBD1 (5 bases). The CDR3 consists of 15 residues. Trimming left V 5 bases short and J 0 bases short, with 13 bases between. CDR1 MDHEN and CDR2 SYDVKM come from the germline V gene. The CDR3 spells CASSPDSGVNTEAFF. For the CDR3, the DNA is TGTGCCAGCAGTCCAGACAGTGGGGTGAACACTGAAGCTTTCTTT.

In regard to this clonotype: One end of the junction does not line up with germline, which may come from a read error. This chain connects TRBV5-1 to TRBJ2-5; D is undetermined. This CDR3 region has 12 residues. Germline CDR1 and CDR2: SGHRS and YFSETQ. CDR3 region: CASSLRQEAQYF. The CDR3 coding sequence is TGCGCCAGCAGCTTACGGCAAGAGGCCCAGTACTTC.

On this clonotype: This clone may be a read error of a much larger clone one base away. J is TRBJ1-5 and V is TRBV2; D unresolved. The germline V gene has CDR1 SNHLY and CDR2 FYNNEI. The CDR3 loop spans 14 amino acids. CDR3 amino acids: CVSREQRGNQPQHF. The CDR3 DNA reads TGTGTCAGCAGAGAACAAAGAGGCAATCAGCCCCAGCATTTT.

In its sample, this clonotype was seen many times. V is TRBV30 and J is TRBJ2-2; no reliable D call. This CDR3 spans 12 amino acids. V lost 3 bases, J lost 1 base, and 3 bases lay in between. Germline values: CDR1 GTSNPN, CDR2 SVGIG (reference sequence). CDR3 protein: CAWSQNTGELFF. The CDR3 bases are TGTGCCTGGAGCCAGAACACCGGGGAGCTGTTTTTT.

This clonotype was found a few times. The J gene is TRBJ2-6, the V gene TRBV20-1; no clear D. CDR1 and CDR2 (germline): DFQATT, SNEGSKA (reference sequence). This CDR3 spans 12 amino acids. V lost 6 bases and J lost 0, with 3 bases in between. CDR3 loop: CSALSGANVLTF. As DNA, the CDR3 is TGCAGTGCACTCTCTGGGGCCAACGTCCTGACTTTC.

The rearrangement links TRBV4-1 to TRBJ2-7, with 11 bases identical to TRBD1. V dropped 4 bases and J dropped 3; count of bases not matched to a gene: 8. CDR3 size: 16 residues. The V gene's germline CDR1 is MGHRA and CDR2 YSYEKL. CDR3 bases: TGCGCCAGCAGCCGTACCTCCGGGACAGGGGGCTACGAGCAGTACTTC. Translating gives CASSRTSGTGGYEQYF.

This clonotype was counted a few times. The genes are TRBV11-2 and TRBJ1-5; D is ambiguous. V lost 5 bases and J lost 3, with 8 bases in between. The V gene's germline CDR1 is SGHAT and CDR2 FQNNGV. The CDR3 covers 13 residues. The CDR3 region has the DNA TGTGCCAGCAGCCCCGGGGACAATCAGCCCCAGCATTTT. This gives the protein CASSPGDNQPQHF.

The rearrangement uses TRBV28 and TRBJ2-5; 11 bases line up with TRBD2. CDR3 length equals 17 residues. Germline values: CDR1 MDHEN, CDR2 SYDVKM. The trim removed 6 bases at V and 0 bases at J, leaving 9 bases unmatched. The CDR3 nucleotides are TGTGCCAGCAGCGCTCACCCGGGACTAGCGGACCAAGAGACCCAGTACTTC. Translation gives CASSAHPGLADQETQYF.

On this clonotype: A much more abundant neighbour one base away suggests this may be a read error. V usage is TRBV12-3 or TRBV12-4 and J usage is TRBJ1-6; possibly TRBD1 for D (6 bases). This CDR3 is 18 amino acids long. V dropped 6 bases and J dropped 9 bases, with 27 bases sitting between them. CDR3 in amino acids: CASRPGQQGRLGTSPLHF. The CDR3 DNA reads TGTGCCAGCAGACCCGGACAGCAAGGCCGCCTCGGGACTTCACCCCTCCACTTT.